These 30 T cell receptor beta chains originate from one sample sequenced in a study of post-analysis software for immune sequencing data. These TCRs are of unknown antigen specificity. Broader study findings: Five or six TRBV segments, TRBV5-6, TRBV5-1 and TRBV20-1 among them, were found more frequent in patients than controls.

Presence of unique molecular identifiers characterized the TCR beta cDNA libraries. A single record per CDR3 protein comes from TCRdb applying MiXCR to the PCR reads. The repertoire has about 540,000 distinct CDR3 sequences, around a third of them found once; the top ten carry 4.5% to 7.5%. The sample taken for sequencing was blood. These receptors all come from a girl aged 2-17 years with multiple sclerosis.

The chain recombines TRBV2 with TRBJ1-1; D is uncertain. Looked up from germline, CDR1 is SNHLY and CDR2 is FYNNEI. Trimming left V 5 bases short and J 0 bases short, with 10 bases between. CDR3 length: 14 amino acids. The CDR3 region has the DNA TGTGCCAGCAGTCGGGAAGTCATGAACACTGAAGCTTTCTTT. This encodes CASSREVMNTEAFF.

In this sample, this clonotype turned up a few times. This chain connects TRBV20-1 to TRBJ1-1; possibly TRBD1 for D (5 bases). CDR1 is DFQATT and CDR2 is SNEGSKA in the germline V gene (reference sequence). This CDR3 contains 14 residues. V gave up 4 bases and J gave up 2 bases, with 14 bases separating them. CDR3 residues: CSATGDSTNTEAFF. The CDR3 DNA sequence: TGCAGTGCTACCGGTGACAGCACAAACACTGAAGCTTTCTTT.

The CDR3 spells CATSRELAGGLYNEQFF. CDR3 bases: TGTGCCACCAGCAGAGAACTAGCGGGGGGGCTCTACAATGAGCAGTTCTTC. The gene calls are TRBV15 and TRBJ2-1; 13 positions match TRBD2. J gave up 3 bases and V 0 bases, and 2 bases lay outside the gene matches. CDR1 is LNHNV, CDR2 YYDKDF, per germline (reference sequence). The CDR3 extends over 17 amino acids. The full variable domain, rest sourced from reference TRBV15 and TRBJ2-1, is DAMVIQNPRYQVTQFGKPVTLSCSQTLNHNVMYWYQQKSSQAPKLLFHYYDKDFNNEADTPDNFQSRRPNTSFCFLDIRSPGLGDTAMYLCATSRELAGGLYNEQFFGPGTRLTVL.

The CDR3 DNA follows: TGTGCCAGCAGGGAATACAATGAGCAGTTCTTC. Protein product: CASREYNEQFF. The chain links TRBV6-5 to TRBJ2-1; D remains ambiguous. The CDR3 runs to 11 residues. V was shortened by 6 bases and J by 4 bases, with 4 bases between the two germline ends. CDR1 and CDR2 (germline): MNHEY, SVGAGI.

The chain employs TRBV20-1 and TRBJ2-7; possibly TRBD1 for D (6 bases). Looked up from germline, CDR1 is DFQATT and CDR2 is SNEGSKA (reference sequence). V was clipped by 6 bases and J by 6 bases, with 15 bases between them. The CDR3 totals 12 residues. DNA of the CDR3: TGCAGTGCCCCCTCAGGGGCTCGCGAGCAGTACTTC. This gives the protein CSAPSGAREQYF.

This clonotype has more than one count but fewer than ten. V gene TRBV7-3 combines with J gene TRBJ2-7; TRBD1 matches at 10 bases. This CDR3 is 14 amino acids long. CDR1 and CDR2 from the germline V gene are SGHTA and FQGTGA. With 4 bases clipped from V and 5 bases from J, the junction kept 5 bases outside the gene matches. The CDR3 bases are TGTGCCAGCAGCTCGACAGGGGGCGTGAACGAGCAGTACTTC. Translation: CASSSTGGVNEQYF.

Only a few counts were recorded for this clonotype. The V call is TRBV3-1, the J call TRBJ1-1; no reliable D call. The CDR3 runs 16 residues. V lost 7 bases and J lost 4, with 22 bases in between. CDR1 is LGHDT and CDR2 is YNNKEL in the germline V gene (reference sequence). The CDR3 coding sequence is TGTGCCAGCACCGCACGGCGGGGTTTGTGGAGCACTGAAGCTTTCTTT. Translated: CASTARRGLWSTEAFF.

Only one count was recorded for this clonotype. J is TRBJ1-2 and V is TRBV3-1; D call uncertain. Germline lookup yields CDR1 LGHDT and CDR2 YNNKEL (reference sequence). V shed 5 bases and J shed 0 bases, with 16 bases lying between them. This CDR3 comprises 16 residues. DNA of the CDR3: TGTGCCAGCAGCTCAAACCGGCTAACCTCTAACTATGGCTACACCTTC. Protein: CASSSNRLTSNYGYTF.

Notes on this clonotype: The junction departs from germline at one end; a sequencing error may be responsible. The rearrangement uses TRBV29-1 and TRBJ2-7, with 8 bases aligning to TRBD1. Germline loops: CDR1 SQVTM, CDR2 ANQGSEA. This CDR3 comprises 13 residues. The CDR3 DNA sequence: TGCAGCGGTACAGGGGGTAGCTCCCACGAGCAGTACTTC. Encoded protein: CSGTGGSSHEQYF.

This clonotype was observed a handful of times. The V and J genes are TRBV7-9 and TRBJ2-1; D possibly corresponds to TRBD1 (6 bases). Looked up from germline, CDR1 is SEHNR and CDR2 is FQNEAQ (reference sequence). The V gene lost 3 bases and the J gene lost 5 bases, with 14 bases spanning the gap. CDR3 length equals 15 residues. CDR3 sequence (DNA): TGTGCCAGCAGCTTCCGGCAGGGGAGAGACAATGAGCAGTTCTTC. This translates into CASSFRQGRDNEQFF. The full variable domain, completed using reference TRBV7-9 and TRBJ2-1, is DTGVSQNPRHKITKRGQNVTFRCDPISEHNRLYWYRQTLGQGPEFLTYFQNEAQLEKSRLLSDRFSAERPKGSFSTLEIQRTEQGDSAMYLCASSFRQGRDNEQFFGPGTRLTVL.

The chain combines TRBV12-3 or TRBV12-4 with TRBJ1-2; D gene uncertain. The CDR3 extends over 11 amino acids. V was clipped by 5 bases and J by 8 bases, with 9 bases between them. Written as DNA, the CDR3 is TGTGCCAGCAGTGAAATTTGCGGCTACACCTTC. Protein: CASSEICGYTF.

On this clonotype itself: An end of the junction does not agree with germline; a read error may underlie this. This chain joins TRBV6-5 and TRBJ2-5; 15 bases align to TRBD2. CDR1 is MNHEY and CDR2 is SVGAGI in the germline V gene. The CDR3 runs 14 residues. CDR3 bases: TGTGCCTGCAGGACTAGCGGGGGGGAAGAGACCCAGTACTTC. Its protein product is CACRTSGGEETQYF.

This sequence joins TRBV6-1 and TRBJ2-1; D ambiguous. Germline-derived CDR1 and CDR2 are MNHNS and SASEGT. The CDR3 sequence is 15 residues long. V lost 3 bases to trimming and J lost 0 bases, with 9 bases between them. CDR3 coding DNA: TGTGCCAGCAGTGACCAGTTGATCTCCTACAATGAGCAGTTCTTC. Translated, it gives CASSDQLISYNEQFF.

V usage is TRBV6-5 and J usage is TRBJ1-4; 8 bases fit TRBD1. CDR3 length equals 15 residues. CDR1 and CDR2 from the germline V gene are MNHEY and SVGAGI. V trimming: 6 bases; J trimming: 7 bases; junction bases outside the gene matches: 10. CDR3 sequence (DNA): TGTGCCAGCAGGACGTTCCAGGGGGCTGGTGAAAAACTGTTTTTT. Its protein is CASRTFQGAGEKLFF.

This clonotype was recorded only once. The chain combines TRBV6-5 with TRBJ1-5, with D possibly matching TRBD1 (6 bases). Trimming shortened V by 5 bases and J by 9 bases, and 20 bases separated the two germline ends. CDR3 length: 15 amino acids. Germline V CDR1 and CDR2: MNHEY, SVGAGI. The CDR3 here is CASSPHRAPLTPQHF. The CDR3, as DNA: TGTGCCAGCAGTCCTCACAGGGCCCCTTTGACGCCCCAGCATTTT.

This clonotype was seen a few times. The V and J genes are TRBV7-6 and TRBJ2-7; TRBD1 agrees at 9 bases. V shed 5 bases and J 0 bases; nucleotides not matched to a gene: 5. The length of the CDR3 is 15 residues. In germline, CDR1 is SGHVS, CDR2 FNYEAQ. The CDR3 bases are TGTGCCAGCAGCCAAAGGGACAGGGACTCCTACGAGCAGTACTTC. Its protein product is CASSQRDRDSYEQYF.

This clonotype was recorded a few times. The J gene is TRBJ2-3, the V gene TRBV10-1, with a weak D call TRBD1 (6 bases). The germline V gene has CDR1 WNHNN and CDR2 SYGVQD (reference sequence). This CDR3 comprises 13 residues. V was clipped by 6 bases and J by 6 bases, with 13 bases between them. The CDR3 DNA follows: TGCGCCAGCAGGGACCCAGGGGACGATACGCAGTATTTT. This translates into CASRDPGDDTQYF.

The gene calls are TRBV7-2 and TRBJ2-6, with D perhaps matching TRBD1 (6 bases). CDR3 length: 16 residues. CDR1 and CDR2 from the germline V gene are SGHTA and FQGNSA. V was cut by 2 bases and J by 2 bases, with 10 bases left in between. The CDR3 here is CASSLTGQTGANVLTF. CDR3 sequence (DNA): TGTGCCAGCAGCTTAACGGGACAAACTGGGGCCAACGTCCTGACTTTC.

The genes are TRBV21-1 and TRBJ2-5; the D segment call TRBD1 is taken from the table without a DNA check. TRBV21-1 is tagged as a pseudogene. This CDR3 is 17 amino acids long. The CDR3 DNA is TGTGCCAGCAGCACCATACTTTTGGACAGGGGGCGAGAGACCCAGTACTTC. It translates to CASSTILLDRGRETQYF.

This clonotype occurred a few times. V usage is TRBV14 and J usage is TRBJ2-5; TRBD2 might be the D (6 bases). Germline V lookup: CDR1 SGHDN, CDR2 FVKESK. V was clipped by 1 base and J by 7 bases, with 16 bases between them. The CDR3 sequence is 15 residues long. The CDR3 loop is CASSQGRGGFGTQYF. As DNA, the CDR3 is TGTGCCAGCAGCCAAGGGAGGGGTGGCTTCGGGACCCAGTACTTC.

This clonotype was seen a handful of times. This sequence joins TRBV3-1 and TRBJ2-3, with 7 bases aligning to TRBD1. Trimming cost V 1 base and J 6 bases; bases outside gene matches: 7. The CDR3 is 15 residues long. Germline assignment: CDR1 LGHDT and CDR2 YNNKEL (reference sequence). CDR3: CASSQGWGRGDTQYF. DNA for the CDR3: TGTGCCAGCAGCCAAGGATGGGGCAGGGGGGATACGCAGTATTTT.

This clonotype was detected only once. The chain couples TRBV13 to TRBJ1-2, with D unresolved. CDR1 and CDR2 from the germline V gene are PRHDT and FYEKMQ (reference sequence). Trimming removed 5 bases at V and 3 bases at J, with 13 bases between. This CDR3 region has 14 residues. The CDR3 loop reads CASSPGQTYYGYTF. In DNA form, the CDR3 reads TGTGCCAGCAGCCCCGGGCAGACCTACTATGGCTACACCTTC.

This clonotype was seen ten or more times. This chain uses TRBV6-7 with TRBJ2-6; D not certain. TRBV6-7 is an ORF for which the function is uncertain. The V gene lost 11 bases and the J gene lost 5 bases, with 10 bases spanning the gap. The CDR3 has 12 amino acids. CDR3: CADGPWANVLTF. The CDR3 coding sequence is TGTGCCGACGGTCCCTGGGCCAACGTCCTGACTTTC.

The rearrangement uses TRBV7-9 and TRBJ2-7; D is unclear. The tail of the sequence fits TRBJ2-5 better, so the J call may be wrong. The germline CDR1 and CDR2 sequences are SEHNR and FQNEAQ (reference sequence). The CDR3 consists of 11 residues. The CDR3 loop is CASLRWETQYF. The CDR3 DNA sequence: TGTGCCAGCCTTCGGTGGGAGACCCAGTACTTC.

In this sample, this clonotype turned up a few times. The chain has TRBV5-4 and TRBJ2-7; 9 nucleotides align to TRBD1. The junction had 10 bases not matched to a gene; V was cut back by 4 bases and J by 5 bases. The CDR3 contains 15 residues. The V gene's germline CDR1 is SGHNT and CDR2 YYREEE (reference sequence). DNA of the CDR3: TGTGCCAGCAGCACCCGGGGACAGGGAGGTCACGAGCAGTACTTC. As protein: CASSTRGQGGHEQYF.

A note on this clonotype: One end of the junction varies from germline; a read error may be responsible. V and J are TRBV2 and TRBJ2-5; D not certain. The CDR3 has 13 amino acids. The V gene's germline CDR1 is SNHLY and CDR2 FYNNEI. CDR3: CASSVGPQETRYF. DNA of the CDR3: TGTGCCAGCAGTGTAGGCCCACAAGAGACCCGGTACTTC. The full variable domain, with the rest looked up from reference TRBV2 and TRBJ2-5, is EPEVTQTPSHQVTQMGQEVILRCVPISNHLYFYWYRQILGQKVEFLVSFYNNEISEKSEIFDDQFSVERPDGSNFTLKIRSTKLEDSAMYFCASSVGPQETRYFGPGTRLLVL.

J is TRBJ2-5 and V is TRBV12-3 or TRBV12-4; weak D call: TRBD1 (5 bases). This CDR3 has 11 residues. V lost 1 base, J lost 10 bases, and 7 bases lay in between. Here the CDR3 reads CASSLGQLQYF. In nucleotides, the CDR3 is TGTGCCAGCAGTTTAGGACAGCTCCAGTACTTC.

This clonotype showed up just a few times. CDR3 residues: CASSKSDLAPNEQFF. The DNA of the CDR3 is TGTGCCAGCAGCAAATCGGACCTAGCTCCCAATGAGCAGTTCTTC. The rearrangement uses TRBV3-1 and TRBJ2-1, with a weak D call TRBD2 (5 bases). The CDR3 sequence is 15 residues long. V lost 5 bases and J lost 6, with 17 bases in between. Germline loops: CDR1 LGHDT, CDR2 YNNKEL (reference sequence).

This clonotype was detected only a few times. This chain connects TRBV24-1 to TRBJ2-5, with 9 nucleotides matching TRBD2. Germline assignment: CDR1 KGHDR and CDR2 SFDVKD. Trimming removed 4 bases from V and 1 base from J; junction bases left unmatched: 0. This CDR3 region has 14 residues. CDR3 region: CATSEAGGQETQYF. The DNA of the CDR3 is TGTGCCACCAGTGAAGCGGGGGGCCAAGAGACCCAGTACTTC.

This clonotype has only a few counts. V gene TRBV12-3 or TRBV12-4 combines with J gene TRBJ2-7; 7 nucleotides agree with TRBD1. V was pared by 8 bases and J by 4 bases, with 2 bases of the junction left unmatched. The CDR3 contains 11 residues. The CDR3 DNA reads TGTGCCAGCGGGACAGATTACGAGCAGTACTTC. This encodes CASGTDYEQYF.